These T cell receptor beta chains were read from a single sample in a study of cytomegalovirus exposure and HLA in healthy donors. The table came from immunoSEQ multiplex PCR; TCRdb's copy has only in-frame clones and leaves some out. The table has some 120,000 clones, over 60% seen once. The specimen sequenced was PBMCs. The receptors originated from a man aged 25 to 40 in good health and CMV-seropositive. CDR3s include the opening cysteine and the closing phenylalanine or tryptophan. The order of the fields is D gene, V gene, clone size, J gene, CDR3 DNA, CDR3 protein. A D gene is named only where the DNA matches it firmly. Expanded clones are given a class, and other clones once, few, many or no size at all.

>.|TRBV9|.|TRBJ2-2
TGTGCCAGCAGCGTAGTAGCGATTACACCCGGGGAGCTGTTTTTT
CASSVVAITPGELFF
>.|TRBV5-1|.|TRBJ1-5
TGCGCCAGTTCAGCCCAGGGGAGTCCCAATCAGCCCCAGCATTTT
CASSAQGSPNQPQHF
>TRBD1|TRBV27|.|TRBJ1-5
TGTGCCAGCAGCCCCCAACAGGGGGCGTTCGCCCAGCCCCAGCATTTT
CASSPQQGAFAQPQHF
>.|TRBV7-2|.|TRBJ2-7
TGTGCCAGCAGCTTAAGCCGGGATAAATACGAGCAGTACTTC
CASSLSRDKYEQYF
>TRBD2|TRBV4-1|.|TRBJ2-3
TGCGCCAGCAGCCCTAGCGGGGGGGACCCCTTTCGCACAGATACGCAGTATTTT
CASSPSGGDPFRTDTQYF
>.|TRBV10-3|.|TRBJ1-2
TGTGCCATCAGCACCCCAGGGGACTATGGCTACACCTTC
CAISTPGDYGYTF
>TRBD2|TRBV4-3|.|TRBJ2-1
TGCGCCAGCAGCCATTACGCACCGGGACTAGCGGGAGGTGGGGCGTACAATGAGCAGTTCTTC
CASSHYAPGLAGGGAYNEQFF
>.|TRBV2|.|TRBJ1-5
TGTGCCAGCACTCATCAGTTCAATCAGCCCCAGCATTTT
CASTHQFNQPQHF
>TRBD1|TRBV27|.|TRBJ1-4
TGTGCCAGCAGTTTCTGGACAGGGGGTAACGAAAAACTGTTTTTT
CASSFWTGGNEKLFF
>.|TRBV5-1|.|TRBJ2-7
TGCGCCAGCAGCTTGGACAGGGCAGGGGAAGGGGCCGAGCAGTACTTC
CASSLDRAGEGAEQYF
>.|TRBV4-3|.|TRBJ2-2
TGCGCCAGCAGCCACGGTAGCCTCGGGGAGCTGTTTTTT
CASSHGSLGELFF
>.|TRBV4-1|few|TRBJ1-4
TGCGCCAGCAGCCCGACAAGAAATGAAAAACTGTTTTTT
CASSPTRNEKLFF
>TRBD2|TRBV7-9|.|TRBJ2-1
TGTGCCAGCAGCTCGACTAGCGGACCCTACAATGAGCAGTTCTTC
CASSSTSGPYNEQFF
>.|TRBV28|.|TRBJ2-6
TGTGCCAGCAGCTTAACATATGGCTCTGGGGCCAACGTCCTGACTTTC
CASSLTYGSGANVLTF
>.|TRBV7-2|.|TRBJ2-7
TGTGCCAGCAGCCCGGACAGCGCCTACGAGCAGTACTTC
CASSPDSAYEQYF
>.|TRBV21-1|once|TRBJ2-6
TGTGCCCTAAAGGGGGGGACTGGGGCCAACGTCCTGACTTTC
CALKGGTGANVLTF
>.|TRBV18|.|TRBJ1-1
TGTGCCAGCTCACCAGAGGGAGGGCAGAACACTGAAGCTTTCTTT
CASSPEGGQNTEAFF
>TRBD1|TRBV27|.|TRBJ2-7
TGTGCCAGCAGTTGGGGGGGGGACAGGGCCCACGAGCAGTACTTC
CASSWGGDRAHEQYF
>.|TRBV30|once|TRBJ2-6
TGTGCCTGGAAATTATCTGGGGCCAACGTCCTGACTTTC
CAWKLSGANVLTF
>TRBD1|TRBV30|.|TRBJ2-3
TGTGCCTGGAGCCAGACGGGACAGGGTGTTTCGCAGTATTTT
CAWSQTGQGVSQYF
>TRBD2|TRBV4-1|.|TRBJ2-7
TGCGCCAGCAGCCAAAAAACAGGACTAGCGGGACGCTCCTACGAGCAGTACTTC
CASSQKTGLAGRSYEQYF
>TRBD2|TRBV4-1|few|TRBJ2-7
TGCGCCAGCAGCCAAGTAGCGGGGTCCTACGAGCAGTACTTC
CASSQVAGSYEQYF
>TRBD1|TRBV11-3|.|TRBJ1-2
TGTGCCAGCAGCTTAACAGGGGGTTCGTTTGGCTACACCTTC
CASSLTGGSFGYTF
>.|TRBV4-3|.|TRBJ2-3
TGCGCCAGCAGCCCACGGACTTCCCTGGGAGATACGCAGTATTTT
CASSPRTSLGDTQYF
>TRBD2|TRBV27|.|TRBJ2-2
TGTGCCAGCACCCCTAGCGGTTGGTTCACCGGGGAGCTGTTTTTT
CASTPSGWFTGELFF
>.|TRBV7-6|.|TRBJ1-2
TGTGCCAGCAGCCCCCGCGGGGACTATGGCTACACCTTC
CASSPRGDYGYTF
>.|TRBV10-3|.|TRBJ1-2
TGTGCCATCAGATCGGACATTAACTATGGCTACACCTTC
CAIRSDINYGYTF
>.|TRBV2|.|TRBJ1-2
TGTGCCAGCAGGCTCAACCTGGTGGAGTATGGCTACACCTTC
CASRLNLVEYGYTF
>TRBD1|TRBV16|.|TRBJ1-1
TGTGCCAGCAGCGACCGGACAGGGAGAGCTTTCTTT
CASSDRTGRAFF
>TRBD1|TRBV19|.|TRBJ2-7
TGTGCCAGTAGTTCCGGGACAGGGCCCATCTTGTCCGAGCAGTACTTC
CASSSGTGPILSEQYF
>.|TRBV6-5|once|TRBJ1-1
TGTGCCAGCAGTTACTCGGAGGGGATGGGGGCTTTCTTT
CASSYSEGMGAFF
>TRBD1|TRBV10-3|.|TRBJ1-1
TGTGCCATCAGTGACTCTACAGGGGGCACTGAAGCTTTCTTT
CAISDSTGGTEAFF
>.|TRBV18|.|TRBJ2-7
TGTGCCAGCTCTAACTCCTACGAGCAGTACTTC
CASSNSYEQYF
>.|TRBV29-1|.|TRBJ2-2
TGCAGCGTTTGTGCCTGGGGCCTCGCGAACACCGGGGAGCTGTTTTTT
CSVCAWGLANTGELFF
>.|TRBV5-1|once|TRBJ1-1
TGCGCCAGCAGCCGAGACACAGGGAACACTGAAGCTTTCTTT
CASSRDTGNTEAFF
>TRBD1|TRBV7-8|.|TRBJ2-7
TGTGCCAGCAGCTTATATGGCAGGGGGTACGAGCAGTACTTC
CASSLYGRGYEQYF
>.|TRBV6-6|.|TRBJ2-7
TGTGCCAGCAGGCCCAGGGTATTAGCCTACGAGCAGTACTTC
CASRPRVLAYEQYF
>TRBD1|TRBV5-1|.|TRBJ1-1
TGCGCCAGCAGCTTTTTGGGGACAGGGGTCACTGAAGCTTTCTTT
CASSFLGTGVTEAFF
>.|TRBV4-2|.|TRBJ1-1
TGTGCCAGCAGCCATTCAGGGGAGGGTAGGAACACTGAAGCTTTCTTT
CASSHSGEGRNTEAFF
>TRBD1|TRBV9|.|TRBJ1-1
TGTGCCAGCAGCGTAGAGAGCAGGGGGGTTGAAGCTTTCTTT
CASSVESRGVEAFF
>TRBD2|TRBV6-5|once|TRBJ2-7
TGTGCCAGCAGTTACTCAAGCGGGGGATTAAGGAAGCAGTACTTC
CASSYSSGGLRKQYF
>TRBD1|TRBV28|.|TRBJ2-3
TGTGCCAGCAGTACTACAGGGGGCGGAGACCAAAGCACAGATACGCAGTATTTT
CASSTTGGGDQSTDTQYF
>TRBD1|TRBV4-3|.|TRBJ1-1
TGCGCCAGCAGCCAACTCCCGGGACAGCAGGCTGAAGCTTTCTTT
CASSQLPGQQAEAFF
>.|TRBV7-9|.|TRBJ2-3
TGTGCCAGCAGCCACGTACCTTCTTTTGGCCCAGATACGCAGTATTTT
CASSHVPSFGPDTQYF
>.|TRBV18|.|TRBJ1-2
TGTGCCAGCTCACTTTCCGTCGTTCGACGCACGGGTGGCTACACCTTC
CASSLSVVRRTGGYTF
>TRBD2|TRBV6-4|.|TRBJ2-3
TGTGCCAGCAGTGACTCGGGGGGGGGCACAGATACGCAGTATTTT
CASSDSGGGTDTQYF
>TRBD2|TRBV4-2|.|TRBJ2-7
TGTGCCAGCAGTCTAGCGGGTTCCGAGCAGTACTTC
CASSLAGSEQYF
>.|TRBV4-1|.|TRBJ1-2
TGCGCCAGCAGCCAAGATAATTGGGTACAGGATGGCTACACCTTC
CASSQDNWVQDGYTF
>.|TRBV6-1|few|TRBJ1-2
TGTGCCAGCAATCCGGGACACCCGAACTATGGCTACACCTTC
CASNPGHPNYGYTF
>TRBD2|TRBV19|.|TRBJ2-5
TGTGCCAGTAGTATGGGACTAGCTCAAGAGACCCAGTACTTC
CASSMGLAQETQYF
>TRBD1|TRBV10-3|.|TRBJ1-5
TGTGCCAGCGGACAGGGTTTAGGAAGCAATCAGCCCCAGCATTTT
CASGQGLGSNQPQHF